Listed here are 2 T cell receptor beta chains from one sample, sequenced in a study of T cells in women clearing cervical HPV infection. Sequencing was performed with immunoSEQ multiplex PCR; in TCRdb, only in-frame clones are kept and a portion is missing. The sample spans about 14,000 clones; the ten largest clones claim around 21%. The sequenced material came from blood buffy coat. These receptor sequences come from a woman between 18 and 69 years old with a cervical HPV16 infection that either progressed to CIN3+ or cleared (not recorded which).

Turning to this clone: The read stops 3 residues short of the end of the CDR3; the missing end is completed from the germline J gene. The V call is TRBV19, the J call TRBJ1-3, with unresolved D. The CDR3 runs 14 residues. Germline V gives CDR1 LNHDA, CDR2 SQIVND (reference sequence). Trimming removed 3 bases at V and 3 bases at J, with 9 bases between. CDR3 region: CASSIAGSGNTIYF. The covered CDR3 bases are TGTGCCAGTAGTATTGCGGGAAGTGGAAACACC.

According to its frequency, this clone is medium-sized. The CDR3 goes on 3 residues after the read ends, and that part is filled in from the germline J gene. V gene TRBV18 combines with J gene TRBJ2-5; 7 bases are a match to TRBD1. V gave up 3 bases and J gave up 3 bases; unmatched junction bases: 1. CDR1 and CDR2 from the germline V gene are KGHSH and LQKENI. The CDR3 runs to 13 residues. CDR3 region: CASSPTGEETQYF. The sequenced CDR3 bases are TGTGCCAGCTCACCTACAGGGGAAGAGACC.